This TCR beta chain stems from a study of vaccination and CD4 T cells after COVID-19. A few counts support this clonotype. Its antigen is undetermined. Once obtained from cultured CD4+ T cells, the DNA was sequenced using the Oncomine TCR Beta short-read assay. A single record per CDR3 protein comes from TCRdb applying MiXCR to the PCR reads. Of some 3,900 distinct CDR3 sequences listed, roughly 17% were seen once; the top ten hold 15% to 20%. Treatment described: roughly ten-day PBMC culture with coronavirus spike peptide pools or control peptides (ViraFEST assay). V lost 7 bases and J lost 8; bases outside the gene matches: 10. This CDR3 region has 13 residues.

The TCR comes from a human donor who had recovered from COVID-19. V gene TRBV12-3 or TRBV12-4 combines with J gene TRBJ1-2; 7 bases match TRBD1. Sequencing input: CD4+ T cells from blood, cultured in vitro. CDR3 nucleotides: TGTGCCAGCACTCGGGACAGCTTGGGGGGCTACACCTTC. This encodes CASTRDSLGGYTF.